This note documents a single TCR beta chain sequence. This clone's antigen is unknown. Per-base quality was not reported, and no clone a single base away is much larger than it. The data derive from a study of T cells in Graves' hyperthyroidism and ophthalmopathy (dated by TCRdb to 2018 to 2020). For the wider study: To identify TCR V-J signatures that set the groups apart, the researchers used a discovery cohort of about a hundred patients, made up of 43 with Graves' ophthalmopathy and 55 to 65 with stable Graves' hyperthyroidism. In addition, the study compared T-cell repertoires in thyroid tissue and in blood from a handful of Graves' hyperthyroidism patients. The 100 discovery patients were randomly split 7:3 into training and test sets. According to the paper, TCR Vbeta CDR3 sequencing was carried out on over 130 peripheral blood samples, which came from fewer than 50 ophthalmopathy, around 75 hyperthyroidism and some 17 progressor patients. Whether ophthalmopathy could be predicted prospectively was tested in an independent validation cohort made up of some 20 hyperthyroidism patients plus 17 patients who later progressed to ophthalmopathy. After sampling, hyperthyroidism patients received methimazole starting at 30 mg daily, and ophthalmopathy patients received high-dose intravenous methylprednisolone. Study-wide findings and limitations: Most expanded thyroid clonotypes (frequency above 0.001) were also found in blood, which suggests that blood repertoires may mirror thyroid immune responses. In validation, progression to ophthalmopathy was predicted by the model with 65% to 71% sensitivity and around 76% specificity, a median of approximately 6.5 months before onset. Sample size was not statistically predetermined, and blinding of investigators to group allocation was not performed. A model built on a 13 V-J signature distinguished ophthalmopathy from stable hyperthyroidism, reaching 85% to 90% sensitivity and 81.08% specificity in cross-validation and 80%/75% in testing.

In the germline V gene (reference sequence), CDR1 corresponds to LNHDA and CDR2 to SQIVND. V is reduced by 6 bases and J by 8 bases, leaving a spacing of 11 bases between them. There are 12 amino acids in the CDR3, from cysteine to phenylalanine inclusive. Only the CDR3 region is kept as DNA, spanning 36 bases read in frame from base 1. TCR beta CDR3 regions were amplified from RNA transcripts. A first-round RT-PCR of the TCR CDR3 used the HTBI primer set with the Qiagen OneStep RT-PCR kit. A second multiplex PCR round built the libraries, followed by size selection and purification. Libraries were sequenced paired-end with 100 bp reads on an Illumina HiSeq2000. The source study handled its data this way. SOAPnuke was used to process the raw data, throwing out any read that contained adapters or uncalled bases, had a mean Phred below 15, or lacked an exact constant-primer or identifier match. High-quality paired reads were merged with COPE v1.2.5, and unique nucleotide sequences were defined as clonotypes. Clonotypes were aligned to IMGT TRBV, TRBD and TRBJ reference segments using MiTCR v1.1. Analysis was restricted to V-J combinations with a frequency above 0.0001, which covered just over 98% of repertoires. A TCS score was defined as the ratio of F50 (clonal expansion) to E x V (chaos), with BLOSUM62-based TCRdist applied between CDR3 peptides within each V-J. Welch's t-statistics and random forest reduced roughly 540 V-J features to 10 to 15, which were used in a naive Bayes classifier (R e1071). The Morisita-Horn index was used to measure how similar the thyroid and blood repertoires were. The public sequencing data were trimmed at Q25 with fastp and processed into clonotypes with MiXCR by TCRdb, which kept only in-frame beta chains. For every CDR3 protein sequence, its rows merge into one entry that carries the most common genes and DNA. It is TCRdb's table, rather than the study itself, that gives the V and J calls and clone size. Within this sample are a few hundred thousand distinct CDR3 sequences, with over 35% of them counted one time only. The top ten constitute 35% to 50% of the sample.

Patients with uncontrolled infections, other autoimmune diseases, pregnancy or lactation were excluded. Diagnoses were based on clinical symptoms, serum thyroxine and TRAb, thyroid ultrasound and orbital computed tomography. Total RNA was extracted with Trizol reagent, and quality was checked on an Agilent 2100 Bioanalyzer. This receptor was identified in an adult woman with Graves' disease, either hyperthyroidism or ophthalmopathy (not recorded which). The rearranged segments are TRBV19 and TRBJ1-5, and the D gene may be TRBD1, 6 bases matching. Sequenced: peripheral blood or thyroid tissue (not recorded which). The sequenced DNA is TGTGCCAGTAGCGACACAGGGAAGCCCCAGCATTTT. This codes for CASSDTGKPQHF.